The rows below give T cell receptor beta chains drawn from one sample of a study of T cell repertoires in urothelial bladder cancer. Repertoires were generated with immunoSEQ multiplex PCR, while TCRdb's copy carries only in-frame clones and drops some. This sample has some 14,000 clones, with 66% found just once. Sequencing input: tumor-infiltrating cells from bladder cancer. Every receptor here comes from a human donor with urothelial carcinoma. The CDR3 runs from the conserved cysteine through the conserved F or W. The order of the fields is V gene, CDR3 protein.

TRBV4-2 | CASSLGQLTGNTIYF
TRBV5-4 | CASSSNQGLNTEAFF
TRBV6-5 | CASSYLGQERGGYTF
TRBV7-9 | CASSLADTQYF
TRBV14 | CASSQRIRSGGQETQYF
TRBV7-8 | CASSLALYSGGVTDTQYF
TRBV4-2 | CASSAYRGTYNSPLHF
TRBV2 | CASSGRRGGPTDTQYF
TRBV19 | CASISGANVLTF
TRBV18 | CASSPPGYTEAFF
TRBV4-3 | CASSQGTGETQYF
TRBV4-3 | CASSQTLDRGSGEQYF
TRBV5-6 | CASSFGTGVNSYEQYF
TRBV14 | CASSPRAGGRETQYF
TRBV4-1 | CASSSSPGKPYEQYF
TRBV7-2 | CASSGRTGPDTQYF
TRBV7-2 | CASSLWWGDRGDEQYF
TRBV4-3 | CASSHPYRGTRIHEQFF
TRBV9 | CASSPGLTNEKLFF
TRBV7-2 | CASSLRVDRTDTQYF
TRBV7-6 | CASSRGLAIRTDTQYF
TRBV18 | CASSPGGRITEAFF
TRBV7-2 | CASSSSQGFYGYTF
TRBV11-2 | CASSATSGVYEQYF
TRBV4-1 | CASSQPMGREEGYTF
TRBV6-1 | CASTHRGRVTEAFF